These 25 T cell receptor beta chains share one sample of origin, sequenced in a study of shared clonotypes between healthy human individuals (dated by TCRdb to between 2020 and 2021). Library construction relied on the immunoSEQ multiplex PCR assay. TCRdb retrieved this table from immuneACCESS and kept in-frame rearrangements only. Not all clones are present; in checked studies, unresolved V genes account for under half, and no reason is known for the remainder. This sample holds 2 million to 3 million clones; over 85% were observed only once. Of the sample, approximately 0.35% is held by the ten largest clones. The sequenced sample was naive CD4+ T cells from PBMCs. Per the publication, the cell subset or site label means: CD45RA+ positively selected. These receptor sequences come from a man in his late teens or twenties in good health. Some clones in this sample may be carry-over from other donors' samples.

This rearrangement joins TRBV19 to TRBJ2-4; possible D gene TRBD2, 5 bases. From germline, CDR1 is LNHDA and CDR2 SQIVND (reference sequence). The CDR3 totals 14 residues. Trimming pared 3 bases from V and 9 bases from J, leaving 15 bases between. The CDR3 nucleotides are TGTGCCAGTAGTATTGGTCTCGGCGAGGGCATTCAGTACTTC. Protein product: CASSIGLGEGIQYF.

The rearrangement links TRBV19 to TRBJ1-5; a weak D match, TRBD1 (5 bases). Germline-derived CDR1 and CDR2 are LNHDA and SQIVND (reference sequence). This CDR3 region has 18 residues. V was shortened by 0 bases and J by 4 bases, with 19 bases between the two germline ends. The CDR3 DNA follows: TGTGCCAGTAGTATAGATCTCCCGGGAGGTAGGGGAAATCAGCCCCAGCATTTT. As protein: CASSIDLPGGRGNQPQHF. Filled out from reference TRBV19 and TRBJ1-5, the complete variable domain reads DGGITQSPKYLFRKEGQNVTLSCEQNLNHDAMYWYRQDPGQGLRLIYYSQIVNDFQKGDIAEGYSVSREKKESFPLTVTSAQKNPTAFYLCASSIDLPGGRGNQPQHFGDGTRLSIL.

J is TRBJ2-2 and V is TRBV5-1, with D hard to call. Per germline, CDR1 SGHRS and CDR2 YFSETQ. Trimming took off 1 base at V and 3 bases at J, with 10 bases between the two ends. The CDR3 covers 15 residues. CDR3 nucleotide sequence: TGCGCCAGCAGCTTGATTGCAGGAGACACCGGGGAGCTGTTTTTT. Translated, it gives CASSLIAGDTGELFF.

V gene TRBV2 combines with J gene TRBJ1-5; perhaps TRBD1 as D (5 bases). The CDR3 covers 16 residues. Germline CDR1 is SNHLY and CDR2 is FYNNEI. V dropped 5 bases and J dropped 4 bases, with 18 bases sitting between them. The CDR3 loop is CASSLLGAQGNQPQHF. Written as DNA, the CDR3 is TGTGCCAGCAGTCTCTTAGGGGCGCAAGGTAATCAGCCCCAGCATTTT.

CDR3 coding DNA: TGTGCCAGCAGTTTAGACTGGGCCAATGAGCAGTTCTTC. Amino acids: CASSLDWANEQFF. The chain is built from TRBV28 and TRBJ2-1; no reliable D call. The ends were cut back, 2 bases at V and 6 bases at J, with 8 bases in the middle. CDR1 and CDR2 (germline): MDHEN, SYDVKM. The CDR3 is 13 amino acids. The variable domain in full, completed from reference TRBV28 and TRBJ2-1, reads DVKVTQSSRYLVKRTGEKVFLECVQDMDHENMFWYRQDPGLGLRLIYFSYDVKMKEKGDIPEGYSVSREKKERFSLILESASTNQTSMYLCASSLDWANEQFFGPGTRLTVL.

This rearrangement joins TRBV28 to TRBJ2-7, with D possibly TRBD1 on 6 matching bases. Trimming pared 9 bases from V and 2 bases from J, leaving 11 bases between. This CDR3 comprises 12 residues. Germline CDR1 and CDR2: MDHEN and SYDVKM. The CDR3 sequence is CASNAGAYEQYF. The CDR3 region has the DNA TGTGCCAGTAATGCAGGGGCCTACGAGCAGTACTTC.

V is TRBV11-2 and J is TRBJ2-5; D is undetermined. The J call is doubtful: the DNA matches TRBJ2-7 better. The CDR3 contains 15 residues. The germline V gene encodes CDR1 SGHAT and CDR2 FQNNGV. CDR3 in amino acids: CASSPPWVGSYEQYF. As DNA, the CDR3 is TGTGCCAGCAGCCCTCCATGGGTCGGGTCCTACGAGCAGTACTTC.

V gene TRBV28 combines with J gene TRBJ2-5; D ambiguous. CDR1 and CDR2 (germline): MDHEN, SYDVKM. The V and J ends lost 2 bases and 1 base respectively, with 11 bases between them. This CDR3 is built from 15 residues. CDR3 protein: CASSLASGSQETQYF. In nucleotides, the CDR3 is TGTGCCAGCAGTTTAGCTTCCGGGTCCCAAGAGACCCAGTACTTC.

This clone was seen a few times. This chain uses TRBV2 with TRBJ1-5; 8 nucleotides match TRBD1. Germline lookup yields CDR1 SNHLY and CDR2 FYNNEI. Trimming cost V 5 bases and J 6 bases; bases outside gene matches: 6. The CDR3 spans 14 residues. The CDR3 nucleotides are TGTGCCAGCAGTCGCACAGGGGGAAGTCAGCCCCAGCATTTT. Translated: CASSRTGGSQPQHF. The full variable domain, completed using reference TRBV2 and TRBJ1-5, is EPEVTQTPSHQVTQMGQEVILRCVPISNHLYFYWYRQILGQKVEFLVSFYNNEISEKSEIFDDQFSVERPDGSNFTLKIRSTKLEDSAMYFCASSRTGGSQPQHFGDGTRLSIL.

The chain is built from TRBV19 and TRBJ2-7, with D perhaps TRBD2 (6 bases). Germline V gives CDR1 LNHDA, CDR2 SQIVND (reference sequence). The CDR3 runs to 15 residues. Trimming cost V 6 bases and J 2 bases, with 17 bases left between them. This chain's CDR3 is CASRMGGLTTYEQYF. As DNA, the CDR3 is TGTGCCAGTAGGATGGGGGGTCTTACGACCTACGAGCAGTACTTC.

The chain recombines TRBV5-5 with TRBJ1-5; 10 bases fit TRBD1. From germline, CDR1 is SGHKS and CDR2 YYEKEE (reference sequence). CDR3 length: 15 amino acids. With V trimmed by 10 bases and J by 4 bases, 11 bases remained unmatched. CDR3 loop: CAGLSGTGVNQPQHF. CDR3 DNA sequence: TGTGCCGGATTAAGCGGGACAGGGGTGAATCAGCCCCAGCATTTT.

The gene calls are TRBV7-3 and TRBJ2-4, with 9 bases that match TRBD2. The CDR3 length is 17 residues. The germline CDR1 and CDR2 sequences are SGHTA and FQGTGA. V lost 5 bases to trimming and J lost 3 bases; unmatched junction nucleotides: 11. The CDR3 DNA sequence: TGTGCCAGCAGCCTGGTTAGCGGGAGCGGGGGCAAAAACATTCAGTACTTC. Encoded protein: CASSLVSGSGGKNIQYF.

The V call is TRBV5-1, the J call TRBJ2-5, with 8 bases lining up with TRBD2. Germline CDR1 is SGHRS and CDR2 is YFSETQ. The CDR3 length is 14 residues. The V and J ends lost 4 bases and 5 bases, in that order; junction bases with no gene match: 7. CDR3 sequence (DNA): TGCGCCAGCAGCACAGGGACTAGGAAGGAGACCCAGTACTTC. Amino acids: CASSTGTRKETQYF.

V usage is TRBV15 and J usage is TRBJ2-3; 9 bases are a match to TRBD2. The V segment lost 0 bases and the J segment 5 bases; nucleotides outside the gene matches: 6. Looked up from germline, CDR1 is LNHNV and CDR2 is YYDKDF (reference sequence). This CDR3 has 16 residues. The CDR3 region has the DNA TGTGCCACCAGCAGAGATCGTGGTAGCGGGGGAGATACGCAGTATTTT. Translating it yields CATSRDRGSGGDTQYF.

The V call is TRBV15, the J call TRBJ1-4, with D possibly TRBD1 on 5 matching bases. V was trimmed by 1 base and J by 4 bases, leaving 13 bases between them. The CDR3 has 16 amino acids. CDR1 and CDR2 from the germline V gene are LNHNV and YYDKDF (reference sequence). CDR3 nucleotides: TGTGCCACCAGCAGAGGAACAGGTTATTTTAATGAAAAACTGTTTTTT. As protein: CATSRGTGYFNEKLFF.

The rearrangement uses TRBV7-9 and TRBJ1-3; 11 nucleotides line up with TRBD1. Trimming removed 1 base from V and 2 bases from J; junction bases left unmatched: 1. The CDR3 loop spans 16 amino acids. Germline V lookup: CDR1 SEHNR, CDR2 FQNEAQ (reference sequence). The chain's CDR3 is CASSLGDRGTGNTIYF. The DNA for the CDR3 is TGTGCCAGCAGCTTAGGGGACAGGGGGACTGGAAACACCATATATTTT.

The chain employs TRBV5-6 and TRBJ1-6, with TRBD1 matching over 8 bases. CDR1 is SGHDT, CDR2 YYEEEE, per germline. The CDR3 length is 14 residues. After removal of 4 bases from V and 9 bases from J, the junction contained 6 bases not matched to a gene. The CDR3 region is CASSDTGGGSPLHF. The CDR3 DNA reads TGTGCCAGCAGCGATACAGGGGGTGGTTCACCCCTCCACTTT.

The V call is TRBV7-9, the J call TRBJ2-3; D tentatively fits TRBD1 or TRBD2 (5 bases each). CDR1 SEHNR and CDR2 FQNEAQ come from the germline V gene (reference sequence). V shed 1 base and J shed 0 bases, with 11 bases lying between them. The CDR3 extends over 16 amino acids. As DNA, the CDR3 is TGTGCCAGCAGCTTAGGAGGGGAAGGAAGCACAGATACGCAGTATTTT. Protein product: CASSLGGEGSTDTQYF.

To note about this clone: This specimen includes other DNA sequences encoding the same CDR3. The genes are TRBV28 and TRBJ2-7; D may be TRBD2 (6 bases). The V gene's germline CDR1 is MDHEN and CDR2 SYDVKM. Deletions cut 3 bases from V and 0 bases from J, with 12 bases between. CDR3 length: 15 residues. This CDR3 is CASSFGAGHSYEQYF. CDR3 DNA: TGTGCCAGCAGTTTTGGTGCGGGGCACTCCTACGAGCAGTACTTC.

The chain employs TRBV28 and TRBJ2-1; 7 nucleotides match TRBD2. J gave up 6 bases and V 4 bases, and 12 bases lay outside the gene matches. The CDR3 has 16 amino acids. The germline gives CDR1 MDHEN, CDR2 SYDVKM. The CDR3 nucleotides read TGTGCCAGCAGTTCCAGGAAGGGAGGGGAGGGCAATGAGCAGTTCTTC. Residues: CASSSRKGGEGNEQFF.

This chain uses TRBV4-2 with TRBJ2-1; D is unclear. Per germline, CDR1 LGHNA and CDR2 YNFKEQ. CDR3 length equals 14 residues. V shed 0 bases and J shed 7 bases, with 10 bases lying between them. CDR3 loop: CASSQDLRRNEQFF. CDR3 in DNA: TGTGCCAGCAGCCAAGACCTGCGGCGTAATGAGCAGTTCTTC.

J is TRBJ1-1 and V is TRBV2, with D tentatively TRBD1 (6 bases). V shed 7 bases and J shed 7 bases, with 16 bases lying between them. Germline CDR1 reads SNHLY; CDR2 reads FYNNEI. CDR3 length: 13 residues. The CDR3 sequence: CASNTGQSVEAFF. The CDR3 nucleotides read TGTGCCAGCAATACCGGACAGTCCGTTGAAGCTTTCTTT.

This clone was observed a handful of times. The gene calls are TRBV7-3 and TRBJ1-1; weak D call: TRBD1 (5 bases). The CDR3 spans 14 residues. From germline, CDR1 is SGHTA and CDR2 FQGTGA. V was shortened by 4 bases and J by 8 bases, with 17 bases between the two germline ends. CDR3 coding DNA: TGTGCCAGCAGCTCAAGGGGAGGCAATGGGGAAGCTTTCTTT. Its protein is CASSSRGGNGEAFF.

V is TRBV28 and J is TRBJ1-1, with 11 bases identical to TRBD1. Losses at the gene ends were 6 bases for V and 5 bases for J; bases not matched to a gene: 5. This CDR3 is 14 amino acids long. The germline V gene encodes CDR1 MDHEN and CDR2 SYDVKM. This CDR3 is CASRGQGAGTEAFF. In DNA, the CDR3 is TGTGCCAGCAGAGGACAGGGGGCAGGGACTGAAGCTTTCTTT.

The chain combines TRBV11-3 with TRBJ2-3; 10 bases map to TRBD1. There are 15 residues in the CDR3. Trimming removed 5 bases from V and 3 bases from J; junction bases left unmatched: 5. Germline loops: CDR1 SGHNT, CDR2 YENEEA. Written as DNA, the CDR3 is TGTGCCAGCAGCCCCGGGACAGGGGAAACAGATACGCAGTATTTT. Its protein product is CASSPGTGETDTQYF.